The 26 T cell receptor beta chains below were found in one sample sequenced in a study of blood T cell repertoires in COVID-19. The data were produced by immunoSEQ multiplex PCR, yet TCRdb's version contains in-frame clones alone and is incomplete. The sample records about 210,000 clones, roughly four fifths being singletons. Sequencing input: peripheral blood. Receptor source: a woman in her 40s with acute or convalescent COVID-19.

The rearrangement joins TRBV15 to TRBJ1-2, with 7 nucleotides matching TRBD1. The CDR3 contains 17 residues. CDR1 and CDR2 (germline): LNHNV, YYDKDF (reference sequence). The V gene end was trimmed by 1 base and the J gene end by 0 bases; junction bases not matched to a gene: 8. CDR3 protein: CATSRGQGYRSNYGYTF. CDR3 bases: TGTGCCACCAGCAGAGGACAGGGATATCGTTCTAACTATGGCTACACCTTC.

This clone was detected once. The rearrangement uses TRBV7-9 and TRBJ1-2, with 7 bases fitting TRBD1. CDR1 and CDR2 from the germline V gene are SEHNR and FQNEAQ (reference sequence). CDR3 length: 13 residues. J gave up 8 bases and V 5 bases, and 8 bases lay outside the gene matches. The CDR3, as DNA: TGTGCCAGCAGCCCTACAGGGGAGTACGGCTACACCTTC. Translating it yields CASSPTGEYGYTF.

The CDR3 is CASIPRWGGLYEQYF. Written as DNA, the CDR3 is TGTGCCAGCATACCCCGCTGGGGGGGGCTCTACGAGCAGTACTTC. The J gene is TRBJ2-7, the V gene TRBV28, with D possibly TRBD2 on 7 matching bases. The CDR3 length is 15 residues. Germline V CDR1 and CDR2: MDHEN, SYDVKM. With 7 bases removed from V and 3 bases from J, the gap between germline ends came to 19 bases.

V and J are TRBV7-3 and TRBJ2-1; 14 bases align to TRBD2. The CDR3 is 17 residues long. Germline assignment: CDR1 SGHTA and CDR2 FQGTGA. Trimming removed 5 bases from V and 4 bases from J; junction bases left unmatched: 7. The CDR3 loop is CASSLGTSGGSYNEQFF. The CDR3 nucleotides are TGTGCCAGCAGCCTGGGGACTAGCGGGGGTTCATACAATGAGCAGTTCTTC.

The V and J genes are TRBV6-4 and TRBJ1-2; 8 bases agree with TRBD1. Germline CDR1 reads MRHNA; CDR2 reads SNTAGT. V trimming: 5 bases; J trimming: 5 bases; junction bases outside the gene matches: 13. The CDR3 consists of 16 residues. The CDR3 loop reads CASSRGPRTGPYGYTF. The CDR3 DNA reads TGTGCCAGCAGTAGGGGCCCCCGGACAGGGCCATATGGCTACACCTTC.

The genes are TRBV19 and TRBJ1-1, with no clear D. Per the germline V gene, CDR1 is LNHDA and CDR2 is SQIVND (reference sequence). V lost 3 bases to trimming and J lost 11 bases, with 16 bases between them. The CDR3 has 13 residues. CDR3 coding DNA: TGTGCCAGTAGTATGAGAATTAGCGCAATCGCTTTCTTT. Protein: CASSMRISAIAFF.

CDR3 amino acids: CASSERGELAGGTDTQYF. Written as DNA, the CDR3 is TGTGCCAGCAGTGAAAGGGGAGAACTAGCGGGCGGCACAGATACGCAGTATTTT. This chain connects TRBV25-1 to TRBJ2-3, with 9 bases matching TRBD2. This CDR3 contains 18 residues. J was trimmed by 1 base and V by 2 bases; bases with no gene match: 10. CDR1 is MGHDK, CDR2 SYGVNS, per germline.

This sequence joins TRBV29-1 and TRBJ2-1, with 7 nucleotides matching TRBD1. With V trimmed by 6 bases and J by 6 bases, 2 bases remained unmatched. CDR1 and CDR2 from the germline V gene are SQVTM and ANQGSEA. The CDR3 is 11 residues long. The CDR3 DNA follows: TGCAGCGTCCGGGACAGCAATGAGCAGTTCTTC. Its protein is CSVRDSNEQFF.

The rearrangement links TRBV6-4 to TRBJ2-1, with TRBD1 identical over 7 bases. V shed 6 bases, J shed 1 base, and the junction held 6 bases outside the gene matches. Germline V lookup: CDR1 MRHNA, CDR2 SNTAGT. The CDR3 consists of 15 residues. CDR3: CASSARDSSYNEQFF. CDR3 sequence (DNA): TGTGCCAGCAGCGCCCGGGACAGTTCCTACAATGAGCAGTTCTTC.

CDR3 nucleotides: TGTGCCATCAGCGATGGACTAGTAGGGGCCTACGAGCAGTACTTC. This translates into CAISDGLVGAYEQYF. The chain combines TRBV10-3 with TRBJ2-7, with 7 bases identical to TRBD2. Germline assignment: CDR1 ENHRY and CDR2 SYGVKD. The V gene end was trimmed by 6 bases and the J gene end by 2 bases; junction bases not matched to a gene: 10. CDR3 size: 15 residues.

The chain couples TRBV7-9 to TRBJ1-4; no definite D call. The CDR3 is 14 residues long. Germline assignment: CDR1 SEHNR and CDR2 FQNEAQ (reference sequence). The ends were cut back, 8 bases at V and 8 bases at J, with 18 bases in the middle. In DNA, the CDR3 is TGTGCCAGCGCCATGCCGTGCGGGCGCGAAAAACTGTTTTTT. This sequence encodes CASAMPCGREKLFF.

This chain connects TRBV7-6 to TRBJ2-2; D uncertain. This CDR3 region has 15 residues. Between the trimmed V and J ends, which lost 4 bases and 0 bases, there was a span of 9 bases. Germline lookup yields CDR1 SGHVS and CDR2 FNYEAQ. The CDR3 DNA reads as TGTGCCAGCAGCTCATACCAGGCGAACACCGGGGAGCTGTTTTTT. Protein sequence: CASSSYQANTGELFF.

This sequence joins TRBV9 and TRBJ1-1; 11 nucleotides align to TRBD1. This CDR3 spans 16 amino acids. Trimming removed 2 bases from V and 3 bases from J; junction bases left unmatched: 6. Germline CDR1 reads SGDLS; CDR2 reads YYNGEE. CDR3 in DNA: TGTGCCAGCAGCGTCGGGACAGGGGGTCTGTACACTGAAGCTTTCTTT. Translation: CASSVGTGGLYTEAFF.

In this sample, this clone turned up once. This chain links TRBV6-2 or TRBV6-3 with TRBJ2-1, with D tentatively TRBD2 (6 bases). The CDR3 is 15 residues long. Germline V lookup: CDR1 MNHEY, CDR2 SVGEGT. Trimming removed 3 bases at V and 4 bases at J, with 13 bases between. The chain's CDR3 is CASSYRGTEYNEQFF. The CDR3 bases are TGTGCCAGCAGTTATCGGGGGACCGAGTACAATGAGCAGTTCTTC.

This chain joins TRBV9 and TRBJ1-2, with D hard to call. V dropped 3 bases and J dropped 5 bases, with 17 bases sitting between them. The CDR3 has 15 amino acids. CDR1 and CDR2 (germline): SGDLS, YYNGEE. The CDR3 reads CASSASGSPGYGYTF. The DNA of the CDR3 is TGTGCCAGCAGCGCCTCCGGGAGTCCGGGGTATGGCTACACCTTC. The complete variable domain, with remaining parts taken from reference TRBV9 and TRBJ1-2, reads DSGVTQTPKHLITATGQRVTLRCSPRSGDLSVYWYQQSLDQGLQFLIQYYNGEERAKGNILERFSAQQFPDLHSELNLSSLELGDSALYFCASSASGSPGYGYTFGSGTRLTVV.

This chain joins TRBV10-3 and TRBJ1-4; TRBD1 aligns across 7 bases. The V and J ends lost 7 bases and 6 bases, in that order; junction bases with no gene match: 5. Per germline, CDR1 ENHRY and CDR2 SYGVKD. The CDR3 covers 13 residues. CDR3 amino acids: CAIKGQGDEKLFF. The DNA of the CDR3 is TGTGCCATCAAGGGGCAGGGGGATGAAAAACTGTTTTTT.

V gene TRBV30 combines with J gene TRBJ2-1; D perhaps matches TRBD2 (6 bases). The CDR3 loop spans 13 amino acids. Deletions cut 4 bases from V and 1 base from J, with 8 bases between. Germline CDR1 and CDR2: GTSNPN and SVGIG (reference sequence). The CDR3 DNA sequence: TGTGCCTGGAATAGCGGTTCCTACAATGAGCAGTTCTTC. This encodes CAWNSGSYNEQFF.

The rearrangement links TRBV5-1 to TRBJ2-3; 15 bases fit TRBD2. There are 16 residues in the CDR3. Trimming removed 3 bases from V and 3 bases from J; junction bases left unmatched: 2. CDR1 is SGHRS, CDR2 YFSETQ, per germline. DNA for the CDR3: TGCGCCAGCAGCTCCGGGACTAGCGGGGGGACAGATACGCAGTATTTT. Protein product: CASSSGTSGGTDTQYF. The full variable domain, its missing parts supplied by reference TRBV5-1 and TRBJ2-3, is KAGVTQTPRYLIKTRGQQVTLSCSPISGHRSVSWYQQTPGQGLQFLFEYFSETQRNKGNFPGRFSGRQFSNSRSEMNVSTLELGDSALYLCASSSGTSGGTDTQYFGPGTRLTVL.

This clone has only one observation. V is TRBV6-6 and J is TRBJ2-2, with 7 bases lining up with TRBD1. Per the germline V gene, CDR1 is MNHNY and CDR2 is SVGAGI (reference sequence). The CDR3 loop spans 14 amino acids. V lost 5 bases and J lost 6; bases outside the gene matches: 6. Written as DNA, the CDR3 is TGTGCCAGCAGTGACAGGGTTTTCGCCGGGGAGCTGTTTTTT. It specifies CASSDRVFAGELFF.

The gene calls are TRBV15 and TRBJ2-2, with 8 bases that match TRBD1. CDR3 length: 15 residues. V gave up 5 bases and J gave up 0 bases; unmatched junction bases: 2. The V gene's germline CDR1 is LNHNV and CDR2 YYDKDF (reference sequence). CDR3 amino acids: CATSQDRANTGELFF. As DNA, the CDR3 is TGTGCCACCAGCCAGGACAGGGCGAACACCGGGGAGCTGTTTTTT.

On this clone itself: Other DNA sequences from this sample encode an identical CDR3 as well. The chain couples TRBV6-5 to TRBJ1-1; no reliable D call. The germline CDR1 and CDR2 sequences are MNHEY and SVGAGI. This CDR3 spans 11 amino acids. Trimming pared 6 bases from V and 6 bases from J, leaving 8 bases between. DNA for the CDR3: TGTGCCAGCAGCCGGGGTTCTGAAGCTTTCTTT. Translating gives CASSRGSEAFF.

The chain recombines TRBV13 with TRBJ2-3, with TRBD2 as a possible D gene (5 bases). V was cut by 5 bases and J by 5 bases, with 23 bases left in between. CDR3 length: 17 amino acids. Germline CDR1 PRHDT, CDR2 FYEKMQ (reference sequence). CDR3 bases: TGTGCCAGCAGCCCTAATCTCCTAGCTGGAGTTGGAGATACGCAGTATTTT. This codes for CASSPNLLAGVGDTQYF.

J is TRBJ1-2 and V is TRBV7-9, with TRBD1 matching over 10 bases. There are 15 residues in the CDR3. V gave up 3 bases and J gave up 8 bases; unmatched junction bases: 9. From germline, CDR1 is SEHNR and CDR2 FQNEAQ (reference sequence). The CDR3 here is CASSFGQGGIVGYTF. CDR3 bases: TGTGCCAGCAGCTTTGGACAGGGGGGAATAGTCGGCTACACCTTC. Based on the CDR3 plus reference TRBV7-9 and TRBJ1-2, the full variable domain is DTGVSQNPRHKITKRGQNVTFRCDPISEHNRLYWYRQTLGQGPEFLTYFQNEAQLEKSRLLSDRFSAERPKGSFSTLEIQRTEQGDSAMYLCASSFGQGGIVGYTFGSGTRLTVV.

V is TRBV5-1 and J is TRBJ1-6; TRBD1 aligns across 8 bases. Germline assignment: CDR1 SGHRS and CDR2 YFSETQ. V lost 3 bases and J lost 5; bases outside the gene matches: 7. The CDR3 has 16 residues. CDR3 coding DNA: TGCGCCAGCAGCTCTTTTGGACAGGGCGATAATTCACCCCTCCACTTT. This codes for CASSSFGQGDNSPLHF.

This clone has just a few counts. This chain joins TRBV4-2 and TRBJ2-7; TRBD2 matches at 15 bases. This CDR3 comprises 21 residues. Germline loops: CDR1 LGHNA, CDR2 YNFKEQ. Trimming cost V 2 bases and J 3 bases; bases outside gene matches: 17. CDR3 sequence reads: CASSQPRGGAGTSGRNYEQYF. CDR3 in DNA: TGTGCCAGCAGCCAACCCCGTGGAGGGGCCGGGACTAGCGGGAGGAACTACGAGCAGTACTTC.

Concerning this clone: This sequence may be a read error, since a much larger clone differs from it by one base. The rearrangement links TRBV19 to TRBJ2-6; D is possibly TRBD2 (5 bases). Trimming shortened V by 4 bases and J by 0 bases, and 7 bases separated the two germline ends. Per germline, CDR1 LNHDA and CDR2 SQIVND (reference sequence). CDR3 length: 15 residues. CDR3 protein: CASSTRDSGANVLTF. As DNA, the CDR3 is TGTGCCAGTAGTACTCGGGACTCTGGGGCCAACGTCCTGACTTTC.